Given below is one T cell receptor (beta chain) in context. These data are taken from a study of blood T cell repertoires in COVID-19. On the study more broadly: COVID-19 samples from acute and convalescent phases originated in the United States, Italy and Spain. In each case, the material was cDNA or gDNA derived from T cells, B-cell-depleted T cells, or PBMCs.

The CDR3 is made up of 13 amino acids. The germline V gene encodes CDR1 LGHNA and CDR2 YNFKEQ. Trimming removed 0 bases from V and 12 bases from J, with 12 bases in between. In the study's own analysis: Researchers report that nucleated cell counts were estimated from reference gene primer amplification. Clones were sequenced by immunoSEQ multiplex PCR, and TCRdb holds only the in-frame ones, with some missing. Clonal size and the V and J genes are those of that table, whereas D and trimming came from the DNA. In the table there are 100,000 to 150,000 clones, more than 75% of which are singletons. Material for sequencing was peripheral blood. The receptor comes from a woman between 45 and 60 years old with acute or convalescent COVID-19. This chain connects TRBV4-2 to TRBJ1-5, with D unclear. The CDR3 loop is CASSQDRQTNQHF. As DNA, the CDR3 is TGTGCCAGCAGCCAAGACAGGCAGACTAACCAGCATTTT.